This T cell receptor (beta chain) was retrieved from a study of shared clonotypes between healthy human individuals (dated by TCRdb to 2019 to 2021). The study in broad terms: The cohort comprised a couple of women and a few men aged 18 to 49 years. Different laboratories and diverse techniques were used to prepare libraries and sequence TCR repertoires, to increase sequencing depth and limit assay-specific biases. Leukapheresis yielded between about 0.9 and 8.9 billion PBMCs per donor. To estimate repertoire size and how much clonotypes are shared between individuals, the study performed deep sequencing of blood TCR repertoires from roughly five healthy adults. For each donor, CD4 naive and CD4 memory were each run on three plates, CD8 naive on two plates, and CD8 memory on one plate. The full study reports these points: Pairwise subsampling indicated that sequencing depth was expected to affect the degree of clonotype sharing among donors. Sampling was restricted to blood, and TCR repertoires in tissue are likely to differ from TCR repertoires in blood. Clonotypes shared by all four sorted-subset donors showed higher generation probabilities than non-shared clonotypes. Because the study included only a small number of donors, the genetic and exposure-history diversity represented was limited. Across four donors, approximately 4.9% of naive CD4, approximately 3.6% of naive CD8, about 2.3% of memory CD4, and roughly 0.4% of memory CD8 clonotypes were shared. Incomplete sequencing was indicated by rarefaction of sorted-subset datasets, despite the large sequencing depth. Larger estimated clonotype richness was generally found for naive subsets than for memory subsets.

Healthy HIV-negative adults with no recently reported acute infections or vaccinations were included as donors. Only Caucasian adults living in Nashville, Tennessee, USA were represented among the donors. Magnetic negative selection was used to enrich CD4+ T cells, after which naive cells were positively selected on CD45RA and the negative fraction became the memory subset. Blood was obtained by leukapheresis, after which PBMCs were separated by Ficoll-Histopaque density gradient centrifugation and cryopreserved in liquid nitrogen vapor phase. Analytical flow cytometry was used to check the purity and quantity of each magnetically sorted T cell population. Each sorted fraction had its genomic DNA isolated and then quantified by UV absorbance on a Nanodrop 2000c. Using the deep immunoSEQ assay, multiplex PCR amplified TCR CDR3 regions from genomic DNA. For each cell subset, the extracted genomic DNA was distributed evenly across all wells of several immunoSEQ 96-well plates, and each plate served as one replicate. For sorted subsets, 150 to 250 ng genomic DNA, equal to tens of thousands of T cell genomes, was loaded into each replicate PCR. Purified libraries were measured with a Qubit 3.0 fluorometer, size-checked on a Bioanalyzer 2100, and measured again with the KAPA Library Quantification kit. Every immunoSEQ 96-well plate was sequenced on a separate single-read 150-cycle Illumina NextSeq 550 flow cell. The original pipeline was this. Because the immunoSEQ output held only junctional sequences and lacked quality scores, the filtering could not match the filtering applied to full-length reads. To assign V/J genes and CDR3, sequences were annotated using PyIR, a Python wrapper for IgBLAST v1.9, with IMGT germline references. Reads were removed for weak V/J assignments (E-value above 1e-6), missing CDR3, stop codons, out-of-frame junctions, or ambiguous translated residues. V3J clonotypes were defined as sequences sharing an identical inferred V gene, J gene, and CDR3 amino acid sequence. To compute the percentage overlap between repertoires, the number of shared unique clonotypes was divided by the size of the smaller repertoire. RTK rarefaction, the Chao1 estimator, and Recon v2.1 estimates of unobserved clonotypes were used to assess repertoire richness. For all TCRbeta clonotypes obtained by the gDNA method from a few donors, generation probabilities were computed with OLGA. The source is immuneACCESS, and TCRdb retained only in-frame sequences with V and J called. Part of the clones is not carried over; for the studies checked, unresolved V genes explain less than half of this, and the remainder is unexplained. That table is the source of V, J and clone size, and D and trimming were worked out from the DNA. In all, the sample holds about 680,000 clones, and about 80% of those were seen once. The ten most abundant clones make up around 1.8% of the sample.

V sheds 4 bases and J sheds 7 bases, leaving 16 bases between their ends. The CDR3 starts with the cysteine, ends with the phenylalanine, and has 15 residues. The retained sequence is limited to the CDR3, 45 bases, with the frame set at the first base. Taken from the germline V gene, the CDR1 and CDR2 loops are KGHSH and LQKENI. This clone showed up just once. Its target antigen remains unknown. It has no much larger one-base neighbor in the sample; base qualities were not kept. Sequencing input: memory CD4+ T cells sorted from blood. The cell subset or site label for this specimen denotes: CD45RA-negative fraction. This receptor chain uses TRBV18 and TRBJ1-4, and TRBD1 may be the D gene, going by 5 matching bases. The sequence came from a woman aged 25-40 years in good health. The DNA reads as follows: TGTGCCAGCTCACTTAAACCGGGACCTGGTGAAAAACTGTTTTTT. Translated, it reads CASSLKPGPGEKLFF.